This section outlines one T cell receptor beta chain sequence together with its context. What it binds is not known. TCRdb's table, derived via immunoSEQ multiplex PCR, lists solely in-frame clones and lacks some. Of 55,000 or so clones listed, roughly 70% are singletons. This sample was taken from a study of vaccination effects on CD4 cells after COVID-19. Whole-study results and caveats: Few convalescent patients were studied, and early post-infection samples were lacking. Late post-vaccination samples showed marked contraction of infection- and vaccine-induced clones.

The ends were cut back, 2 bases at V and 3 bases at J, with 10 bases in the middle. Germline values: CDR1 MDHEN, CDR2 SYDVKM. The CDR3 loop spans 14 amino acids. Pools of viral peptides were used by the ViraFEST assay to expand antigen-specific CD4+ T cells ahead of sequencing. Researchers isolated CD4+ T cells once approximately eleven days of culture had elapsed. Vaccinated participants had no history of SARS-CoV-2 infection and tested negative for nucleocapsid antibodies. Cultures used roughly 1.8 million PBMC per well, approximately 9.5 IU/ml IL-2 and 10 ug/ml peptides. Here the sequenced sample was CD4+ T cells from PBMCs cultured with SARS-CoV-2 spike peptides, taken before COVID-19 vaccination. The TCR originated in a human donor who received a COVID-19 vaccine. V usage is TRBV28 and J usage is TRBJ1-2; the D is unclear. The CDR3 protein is CASSLGRNDYGYTF. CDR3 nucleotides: TGTGCCAGCAGTTTAGGACGGAATGACTATGGCTACACCTTC.